A single sample gave rise to the 3 T cell receptor beta chains below, sequenced in a study of blood T cell repertoires in COVID-19. Method: immunoSEQ multiplex PCR; TCRdb's copy keeps in-frame clones and lacks some. The sample lists roughly 230,000 clones, 85% occurring once. Sequenced input: peripheral blood. The receptors were sampled from a man in his fifties or sixties with COVID-19, enrolled during active disease.

The chain has TRBV27 and TRBJ2-3; 11 bases are a match to TRBD2. Germline V CDR1 and CDR2: MNHEY, SMNVEV (reference sequence). V lost 3 bases to trimming and J lost 6 bases; unmatched junction nucleotides: 8. The CDR3 contains 16 residues. CDR3 sequence (DNA): TGTGCCAGCAGTTTTATAGCGGGGGGGCCTCCGGATACGCAGTATTTT. It codes for CASSFIAGGPPDTQYF.

The J gene is TRBJ2-3, the V gene TRBV7-9; TRBD2 matches at 11 bases. With 5 bases clipped from V and 4 bases from J, the junction kept 8 bases outside the gene matches. The CDR3 is 16 amino acids. The V gene's germline CDR1 is SEHNR and CDR2 FQNEAQ (reference sequence). The CDR3 protein is CASSLYSGGAADTQYF. The CDR3 nucleotides read TGTGCCAGCAGCCTTTATAGCGGGGGGGCGGCAGATACGCAGTATTTT.

V is TRBV7-9 and J is TRBJ1-2; no definite D call. The length of the CDR3 is 15 residues. V lost 5 bases and J lost 4, with 17 bases in between. Germline CDR1 reads SEHNR; CDR2 reads FQNEAQ (reference sequence). The CDR3 sequence is CASSPGERVTYGYTF. CDR3 DNA: TGTGCCAGCAGCCCGGGTGAGCGGGTGACCTATGGCTACACCTTC. Full variable domain (remainder filled in from reference TRBV7-9 and TRBJ1-2): DTGVSQNPRHKITKRGQNVTFRCDPISEHNRLYWYRQTLGQGPEFLTYFQNEAQLEKSRLLSDRFSAERPKGSFSTLEIQRTEQGDSAMYLCASSPGERVTYGYTFGSGTRLTVV.